The source of this T cell receptor (beta chain) is a study of cytomegalovirus exposure and HLA in healthy donors. PCR used 60 Vbeta primers and 13 Jbeta primers. Clones were read by immunoSEQ multiplex PCR, and TCRdb kept only the in-frame ones, dropping some. Of about 93,000 clones listed, 82% are singletons. What was sequenced was PBMCs. This TCR was recovered from a man aged 50-59 years in good health and CMV-seronegative.

The CDR3 spells CASSQGTRKDTEAFF. CDR3 nucleotide sequence: TGTGCCAGCAGCCAAGGGACACGGAAGGACACTGAAGCTTTCTTT. The gene calls are TRBV4-2 and TRBJ1-1; possible D gene TRBD1, 5 bases. Germline V gene data show CDR1 as LGHNA and CDR2 as YNFKEQ. The CDR3 has 15 amino acids. Trimming stripped 1 base from V and 3 bases from J, with 12 bases between.